This T cell receptor beta chain derives from a study of T cell responses to AZD1222 COVID-19 vaccine. For the study at large: Some second doses came at about 4 weeks and others at about 12 weeks; these were pooled. Study findings and constraints: Increases in Spike-specific TCR breadth and depth were seen after two AZD1222 doses. The repertoires were collected only after the peak T cell response.

The table came from immunoSEQ multiplex PCR; TCRdb's copy has only in-frame clones and leaves some out. The sample includes more than 85,000 clones, around nine tenths of them seen just once. This clone showed up just once. As yet, its antigen is unknown. Looked up from germline, CDR1 is MRHNA and CDR2 is SNTAGT. J gave up 4 bases and V 11 bases, and 15 bases lay outside the gene matches. CDR3 length: 15 residues. This clonotype was sampled from an adult in good health. The chain links TRBV6-4 to TRBJ2-7; 9 bases line up with TRBD2. Source: peripheral blood, taken on day 0 of AZD1222 vaccination. The CDR3 DNA reads as TGTGCCGAAGCTCTACGACGACTAGCGGAGTACGAGCAGTACTTC. Amino acid sequence: CAEALRRLAEYEQYF.